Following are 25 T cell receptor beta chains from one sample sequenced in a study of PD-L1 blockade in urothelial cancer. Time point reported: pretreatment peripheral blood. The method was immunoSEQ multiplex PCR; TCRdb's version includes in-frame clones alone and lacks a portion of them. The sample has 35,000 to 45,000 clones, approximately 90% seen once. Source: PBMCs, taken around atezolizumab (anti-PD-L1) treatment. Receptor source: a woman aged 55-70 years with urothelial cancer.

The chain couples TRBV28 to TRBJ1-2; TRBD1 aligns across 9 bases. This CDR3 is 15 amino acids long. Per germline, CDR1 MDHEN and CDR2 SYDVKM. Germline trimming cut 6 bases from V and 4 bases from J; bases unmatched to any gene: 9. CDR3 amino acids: CASSRTGEGFYGYTF. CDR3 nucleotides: TGTGCCAGCAGCCGGACAGGGGAGGGGTTCTATGGCTACACCTTC.

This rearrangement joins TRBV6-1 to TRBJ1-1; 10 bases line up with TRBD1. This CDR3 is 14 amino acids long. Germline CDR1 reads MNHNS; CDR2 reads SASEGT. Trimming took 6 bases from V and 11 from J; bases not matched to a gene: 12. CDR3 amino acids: CASSAGGRDRGAFF. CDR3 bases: TGTGCCAGCAGCGCCGGCGGGAGGGACAGGGGCGCTTTCTTT.

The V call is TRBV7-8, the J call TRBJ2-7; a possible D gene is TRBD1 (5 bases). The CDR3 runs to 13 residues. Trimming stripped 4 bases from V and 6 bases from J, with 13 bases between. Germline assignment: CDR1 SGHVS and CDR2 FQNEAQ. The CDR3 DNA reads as TGTGCCAGCAGCTCGACAGATGGTCTCGAGCAGTACTTC. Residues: CASSSTDGLEQYF.

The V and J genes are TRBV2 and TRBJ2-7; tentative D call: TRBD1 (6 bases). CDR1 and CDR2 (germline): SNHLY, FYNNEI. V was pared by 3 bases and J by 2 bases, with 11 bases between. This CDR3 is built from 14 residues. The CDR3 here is CASSDGGLTYEQYF. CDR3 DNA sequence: TGTGCCAGCAGTGATGGGGGCTTAACCTACGAGCAGTACTTC.

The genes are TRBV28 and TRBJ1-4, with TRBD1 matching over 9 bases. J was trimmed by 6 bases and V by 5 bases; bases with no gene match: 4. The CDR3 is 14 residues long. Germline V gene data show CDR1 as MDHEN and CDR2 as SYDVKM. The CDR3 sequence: CASSPDRGDEKLFF. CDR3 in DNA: TGTGCCAGCAGTCCGGACAGGGGTGATGAAAAACTGTTTTTT.

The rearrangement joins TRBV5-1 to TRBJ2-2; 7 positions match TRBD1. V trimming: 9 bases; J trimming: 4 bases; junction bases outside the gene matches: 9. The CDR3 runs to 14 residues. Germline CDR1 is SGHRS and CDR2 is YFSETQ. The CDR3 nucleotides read TGCGCCACTACAGGGGACCCAGCCACCGGGGAGCTGTTTTTT. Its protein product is CATTGDPATGELFF. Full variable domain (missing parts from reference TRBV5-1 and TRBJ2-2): KAGVTQTPRYLIKTRGQQVTLSCSPISGHRSVSWYQQTPGQGLQFLFEYFSETQRNKGNFPGRFSGRQFSNSRSEMNVSTLELGDSALYLCATTGDPATGELFFGEGSRLTVL.

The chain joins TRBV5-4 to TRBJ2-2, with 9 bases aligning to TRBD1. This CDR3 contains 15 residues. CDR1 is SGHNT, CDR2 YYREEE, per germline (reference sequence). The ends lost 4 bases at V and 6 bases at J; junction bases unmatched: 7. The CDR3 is CASSPGTGKAGELFF. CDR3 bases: TGTGCCAGCAGCCCGGGGACAGGGAAGGCCGGGGAGCTGTTTTTT.

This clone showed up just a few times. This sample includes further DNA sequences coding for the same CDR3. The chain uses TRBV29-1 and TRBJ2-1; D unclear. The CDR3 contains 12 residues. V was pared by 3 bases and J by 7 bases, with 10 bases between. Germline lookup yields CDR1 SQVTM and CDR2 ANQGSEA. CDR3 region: CSVDYSPNEQFF. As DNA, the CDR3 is TGCAGCGTTGACTACAGTCCAAATGAGCAGTTCTTC.

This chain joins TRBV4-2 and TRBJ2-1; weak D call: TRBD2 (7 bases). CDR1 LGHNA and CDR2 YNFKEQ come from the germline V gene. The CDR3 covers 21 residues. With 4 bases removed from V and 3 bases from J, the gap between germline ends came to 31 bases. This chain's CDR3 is CASSRPARGVKRASGYNEQFF. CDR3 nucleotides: TGTGCCAGCAGCCGCCCGGCGAGGGGGGTCAAAAGGGCTAGCGGCTACAATGAGCAGTTCTTC.

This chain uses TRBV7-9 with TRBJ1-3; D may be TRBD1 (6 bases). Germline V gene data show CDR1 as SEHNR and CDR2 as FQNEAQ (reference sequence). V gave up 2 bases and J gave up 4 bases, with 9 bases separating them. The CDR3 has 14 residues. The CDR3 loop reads CASSLNRAGNTIYF. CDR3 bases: TGTGCCAGCAGCTTAAACAGGGCGGGAAACACCATATATTTT.

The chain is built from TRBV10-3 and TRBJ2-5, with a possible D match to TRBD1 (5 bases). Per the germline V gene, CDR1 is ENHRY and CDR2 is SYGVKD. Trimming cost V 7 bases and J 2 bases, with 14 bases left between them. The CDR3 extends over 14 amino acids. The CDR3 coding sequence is TGTGCCATCAACTCGGACACACCACAAGAGACCCAGTACTTC. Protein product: CAINSDTPQETQYF.

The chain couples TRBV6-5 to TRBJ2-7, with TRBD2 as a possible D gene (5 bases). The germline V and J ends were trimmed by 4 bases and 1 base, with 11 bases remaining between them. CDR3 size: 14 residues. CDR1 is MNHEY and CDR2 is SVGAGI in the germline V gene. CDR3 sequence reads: CASSSPGGSYEQYF. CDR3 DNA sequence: TGTGCCAGCAGTTCCCCCGGAGGATCCTACGAGCAGTACTTC.

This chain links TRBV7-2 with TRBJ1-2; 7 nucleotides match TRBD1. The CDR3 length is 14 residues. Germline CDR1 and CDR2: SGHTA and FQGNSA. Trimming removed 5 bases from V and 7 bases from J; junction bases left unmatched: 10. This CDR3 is CASSPTNRGIGYTF. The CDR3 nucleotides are TGTGCCAGCAGCCCTACGAACAGGGGTATTGGCTACACCTTC.

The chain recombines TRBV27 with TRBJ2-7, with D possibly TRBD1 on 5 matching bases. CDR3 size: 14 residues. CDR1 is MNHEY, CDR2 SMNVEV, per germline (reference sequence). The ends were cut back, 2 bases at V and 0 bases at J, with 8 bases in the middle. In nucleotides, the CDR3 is TGTGCCAGCAGTTTAAGGCAGGGCTCCTACGAGCAGTACTTC. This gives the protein CASSLRQGSYEQYF.

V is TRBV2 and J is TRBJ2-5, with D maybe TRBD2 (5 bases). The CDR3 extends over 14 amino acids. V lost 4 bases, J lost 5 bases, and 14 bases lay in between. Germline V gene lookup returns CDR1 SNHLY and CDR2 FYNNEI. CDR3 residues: CASSGYFGGETQYF. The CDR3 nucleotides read TGTGCCAGCAGTGGCTATTTCGGCGGGGAGACCCAGTACTTC.

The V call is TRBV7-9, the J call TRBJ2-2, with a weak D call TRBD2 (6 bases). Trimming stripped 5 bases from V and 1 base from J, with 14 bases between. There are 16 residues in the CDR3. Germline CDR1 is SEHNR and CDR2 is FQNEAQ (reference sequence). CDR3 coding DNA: TGTGCCAGCAGCGGCGAGGAGGGGCTGAACACCGGGGAGCTGTTTTTT. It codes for CASSGEEGLNTGELFF.

In DNA, the CDR3 is TGTGCCAGCAGCTTGGTTGGGCAGATCAACACTGAAGCTTTCTTT. Its translation: CASSLVGQINTEAFF. This chain joins TRBV5-4 and TRBJ1-1; D is undetermined. The germline V gene encodes CDR1 SGHNT and CDR2 YYREEE (reference sequence). The CDR3 is 15 residues long. Trimming removed 0 bases at V and 2 bases at J, with 11 bases between.

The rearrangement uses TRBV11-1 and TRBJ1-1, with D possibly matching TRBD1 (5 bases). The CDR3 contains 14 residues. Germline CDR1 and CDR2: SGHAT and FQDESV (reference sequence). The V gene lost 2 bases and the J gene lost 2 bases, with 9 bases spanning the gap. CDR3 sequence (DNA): TGTGCCAGCAGCTTAAAGGGGACTAACACTGAAGCTTTCTTT. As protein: CASSLKGTNTEAFF.

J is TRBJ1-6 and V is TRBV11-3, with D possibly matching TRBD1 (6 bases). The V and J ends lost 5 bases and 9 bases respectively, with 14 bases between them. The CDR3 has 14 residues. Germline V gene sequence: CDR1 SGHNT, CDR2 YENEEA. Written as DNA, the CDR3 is TGTGCCAGCAGCGCTGGGGGGGCCAGTTCACCCCTCCACTTT. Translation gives CASSAGGASSPLHF.

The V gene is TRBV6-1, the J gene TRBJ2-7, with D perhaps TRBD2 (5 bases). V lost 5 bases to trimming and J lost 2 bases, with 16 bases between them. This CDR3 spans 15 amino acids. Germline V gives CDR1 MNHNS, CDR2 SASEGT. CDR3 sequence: CASSWTTIQPYEQYF. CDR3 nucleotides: TGTGCCAGCAGTTGGACGACTATTCAACCCTACGAGCAGTACTTC.

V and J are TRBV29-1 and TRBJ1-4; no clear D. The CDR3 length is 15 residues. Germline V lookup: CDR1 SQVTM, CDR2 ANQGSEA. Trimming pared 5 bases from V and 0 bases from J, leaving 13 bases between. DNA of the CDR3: TGCAGCGTTAGGCGGTCTGTTGCAACTAATGAAAAACTGTTTTTT. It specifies CSVRRSVATNEKLFF.

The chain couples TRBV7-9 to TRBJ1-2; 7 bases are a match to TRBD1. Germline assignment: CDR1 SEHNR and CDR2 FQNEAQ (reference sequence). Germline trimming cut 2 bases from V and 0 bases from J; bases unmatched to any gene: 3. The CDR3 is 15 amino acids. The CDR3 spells CASSLTDRPNYGYTF. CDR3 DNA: TGTGCCAGCAGCTTAACGGACAGGCCTAACTATGGCTACACCTTC. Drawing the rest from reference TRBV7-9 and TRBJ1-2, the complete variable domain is DTGVSQNPRHKITKRGQNVTFRCDPISEHNRLYWYRQTLGQGPEFLTYFQNEAQLEKSRLLSDRFSAERPKGSFSTLEIQRTEQGDSAMYLCASSLTDRPNYGYTFGSGTRLTVV.

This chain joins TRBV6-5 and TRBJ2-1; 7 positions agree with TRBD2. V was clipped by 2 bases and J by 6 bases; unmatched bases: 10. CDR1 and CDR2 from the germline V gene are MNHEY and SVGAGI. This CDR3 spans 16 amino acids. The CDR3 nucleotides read TGTGCCAGCAGTTACGGTGTCGGCGGGAGTCGCAATGAGCAGTTCTTC. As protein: CASSYGVGGSRNEQFF.

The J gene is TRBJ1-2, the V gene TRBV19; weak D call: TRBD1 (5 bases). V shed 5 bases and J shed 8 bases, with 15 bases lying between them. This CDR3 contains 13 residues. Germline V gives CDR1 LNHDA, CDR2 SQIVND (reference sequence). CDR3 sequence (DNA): TGTGCCAGTAGTGCAGACAGAAGCGACGGCTACACCTTC. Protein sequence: CASSADRSDGYTF.

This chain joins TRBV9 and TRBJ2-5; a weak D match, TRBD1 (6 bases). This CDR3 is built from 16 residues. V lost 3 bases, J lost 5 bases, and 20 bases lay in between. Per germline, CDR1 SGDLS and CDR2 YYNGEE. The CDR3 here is CASSAQPEGVGETQYF. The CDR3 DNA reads TGTGCCAGCAGCGCGCAACCCGAGGGGGTAGGGGAGACCCAGTACTTC.